This T cell receptor (beta chain) comes out of a study of T cell changes during pregnancy in multiple sclerosis. Germline loops: CDR1 MDHEN, CDR2 SYDVKM. J was trimmed by 1 base and V by 8 bases; bases with no gene match: 7. This CDR3 is 14 amino acids long. Data came from immunoSEQ multiplex PCR; TCRdb stores just in-frame clones and leaves some out. Of tens of thousands of clones in the sample, 85% to 95% are singletons; the top ten hold around 0.93%. This clone was counted once. The chain combines TRBV28 with TRBJ2-5, with 7 bases aligning to TRBD2. The TCR sequence derives from a female donor with multiple sclerosis, enrolled in a pregnancy study. Specimen: peripheral blood, collected before pregnancy. DNA of the CDR3: TGTGCCAGCCTGTCGGGGGGTATCCAAGAGACCCAGTACTTC. It codes for CASLSGGIQETQYF.